Presented here are 4 T cell receptor beta chains from one specimen sequenced in a study of T cell responses to AZD1222 COVID-19 vaccine. Generated by immunoSEQ multiplex PCR, the TCRdb table keeps only in-frame clones and is missing some. The repertoire holds roughly 120,000 clones, over 75% seen once, with about 13% in the top ten. The source material was peripheral blood, sampled on day 0 of MenACWY control vaccination. Receptors were obtained from an adult in good health.

The chain has TRBV4-3 and TRBJ2-7, with D unresolved. CDR3 length equals 13 residues. Trimming took 0 bases from V and 9 from J, leaving 12 bases between them. CDR1 is LGHNA and CDR2 is YSLEER in the germline V gene. CDR3 sequence reads: CASSQDLGRRQYF. The CDR3 region has the DNA TGCGCCAGCAGCCAAGATCTGGGCCGGCGGCAGTACTTC.

This chain connects TRBV6-6 to TRBJ1-6, with unresolved D. Between the trimmed V and J ends, which lost 4 bases and 6 bases, there was a span of 10 bases. Germline V gives CDR1 MNHNY, CDR2 SVGAGI (reference sequence). The CDR3 extends over 14 amino acids. CDR3 DNA sequence: TGTGCCAGCAGTTTTAAAGAGGGTAATTCACCCCTCCACTTT. Protein: CASSFKEGNSPLHF.

The chain is built from TRBV28 and TRBJ2-1, with TRBD1 matching 8 bases. V shed 6 bases and J 6 bases; nucleotides not matched to a gene: 13. The CDR3 has 16 amino acids. CDR1 is MDHEN and CDR2 is SYDVKM in the germline V gene. CDR3 bases: TGTGCCAGCAGGTTCCAGGACAGGGAAATACGCAATGAGCAGTTCTTC. This sequence encodes CASRFQDREIRNEQFF.

The V call is TRBV19, the J call TRBJ2-1; a possible D gene is TRBD2 (5 bases). V was cut by 7 bases and J by 7 bases, with 26 bases left in between. This CDR3 contains 17 residues. Per the germline V gene, CDR1 is LNHDA and CDR2 is SQIVND (reference sequence). The CDR3: CASTRIYSGLLWNEQFF. The CDR3 DNA sequence: TGTGCCAGTACGAGAATCTATTCGGGATTATTATGGAATGAGCAGTTCTTC. Full variable domain (remainder filled in from reference TRBV19 and TRBJ2-1): DGGITQSPKYLFRKEGQNVTLSCEQNLNHDAMYWYRQDPGQGLRLIYYSQIVNDFQKGDIAEGYSVSREKKESFPLTVTSAQKNPTAFYLCASTRIYSGLLWNEQFFGPGTRLTVL.